This is a list of T cell receptor beta chains from one sample in a study of control samples from healthy donors and cancer patients. Sequencing was performed with immunoSEQ multiplex PCR; in TCRdb, only in-frame clones are kept and a portion is missing. Of fewer than 200,000 clones in the sample, around 90% were seen once. Sequencing input: blood. The source of these receptors is a woman between 45 and 65 years old in good health. The CDR3 runs from the conserved cysteine through the conserved F or W. The order of the fields is CDR3 length, clone size, D gene, V gene, J gene, CDR3 protein, CDR3 DNA. A D gene is named only where the DNA matches it firmly. Not every row has a clone size; where given, it reads once, few, many or a size class.

len: 13; abundance: .; d_gene: .; v_gene: TRBV7-2; j_gene: TRBJ2-5; CDR3aa: CASSMEIQETQYF; CDR3nt: TGTGCCAGCAGCATGGAAATACAAGAGACCCAGTACTTC
len: 14; abundance: .; d_gene: .; v_gene: TRBV14; j_gene: TRBJ1-2; CDR3aa: CASSQRTWGYGYTF; CDR3nt: TGTGCCAGCAGCCAACGGACGTGGGGCTATGGCTACACCTTC
len: 11; abundance: .; d_gene: .; v_gene: TRBV20-1; j_gene: TRBJ2-7; CDR3aa: CSATNRDEQYF; CDR3nt: TGCAGTGCTACCAACCGGGACGAGCAGTACTTC
len: 14; abundance: .; d_gene: .; v_gene: TRBV4-1; j_gene: TRBJ2-7; CDR3aa: CASSQPGRAYEQYF; CDR3nt: TGCGCCAGCAGCCAGCCGGGAAGAGCCTACGAGCAGTACTTC
len: 15; abundance: .; d_gene: TRBD2; v_gene: TRBV6-5; j_gene: TRBJ2-7; CDR3aa: CASSLQRGLSYEQYF; CDR3nt: TGTGCCAGCAGTCTTCAGAGGGGACTAAGCTACGAGCAGTACTTC
len: 15; abundance: .; d_gene: .; v_gene: TRBV4-3; j_gene: TRBJ2-7; CDR3aa: CASSQDFRGVSEQYF; CDR3nt: TGCGCCAGCAGCCAAGATTTCCGGGGAGTCTCCGAGCAGTACTTC
len: 14; abundance: .; d_gene: TRBD1; v_gene: TRBV5-4; j_gene: TRBJ1-2; CDR3aa: CASSLTQGAADYTF; CDR3nt: TGTGCCAGCAGCTTAACTCAGGGGGCGGCCGACTACACCTTC
len: 17; abundance: .; d_gene: .; v_gene: TRBV5-5; j_gene: TRBJ2-4; CDR3aa: CASSWRDSRLAKNIQYF; CDR3nt: TGTGCCAGCAGCTGGAGGGACAGCAGATTAGCCAAAAACATTCAGTACTTC
len: 12; abundance: once; d_gene: .; v_gene: TRBV15; j_gene: TRBJ1-5; CDR3aa: CATSSLTQPQHF; CDR3nt: TGTGCCACCAGCAGCCTTACGCAGCCCCAGCATTTT
len: 15; abundance: .; d_gene: .; v_gene: TRBV9; j_gene: TRBJ1-3; CDR3aa: CASSVDQNLGNTIYF; CDR3nt: TGTGCCAGCAGCGTAGATCAGAACCTAGGAAACACCATATATTTT
len: 18; abundance: .; d_gene: TRBD1; v_gene: TRBV5-6; j_gene: TRBJ1-2; CDR3aa: CASSFIVLTGGAGYGYTF; CDR3nt: TGTGCCAGCAGCTTCATCGTACTTACAGGGGGCGCAGGCTATGGCTACACCTTC
len: 16; abundance: .; d_gene: .; v_gene: TRBV16; j_gene: TRBJ1-3; CDR3aa: CASSQWGTGSGNTIYF; CDR3nt: TGTGCCAGCAGCCAATGGGGGACCGGCTCTGGAAACACCATATATTTT
len: 13; abundance: .; d_gene: .; v_gene: TRBV7-2; j_gene: TRBJ1-3; CDR3aa: CASSLDPGNTIYF; CDR3nt: TGTGCCAGCAGCTTAGACCCTGGAAACACCATATATTTT
len: 16; abundance: .; d_gene: .; v_gene: TRBV18; j_gene: TRBJ1-1; CDR3aa: CASSLHGQGLNTEAFF; CDR3nt: TGTGCCAGCTCACTACACGGACAAGGGCTGAACACTGAAGCTTTCTTT
len: 14; abundance: .; d_gene: .; v_gene: TRBV4-1; j_gene: TRBJ2-7; CDR3aa: CASSHLAKGPEQYF; CDR3nt: TGCGCCAGCAGCCACCTTGCTAAGGGCCCCGAGCAGTACTTC
len: 18; abundance: .; d_gene: TRBD2; v_gene: TRBV18; j_gene: TRBJ2-5; CDR3aa: CASSPRLKREWFWETQYF; CDR3nt: TGTGCCAGCTCACCACGGCTGAAGCGGGAGTGGTTCTGGGAGACCCAGTACTTC
len: 13; abundance: .; d_gene: .; v_gene: TRBV28; j_gene: TRBJ1-3; CDR3aa: CASSPYGGNTIYF; CDR3nt: TGTGCCAGCAGTCCGTACGGTGGAAACACCATATATTTT
len: 14; abundance: .; d_gene: .; v_gene: TRBV6-2/TRBV6-3; j_gene: TRBJ1-1; CDR3aa: CASSYVGLQTEAFF; CDR3nt: TGTGCCAGCAGTTACGTCGGTCTACAGACTGAAGCTTTCTTT
len: 13; abundance: .; d_gene: .; v_gene: TRBV5-6; j_gene: TRBJ1-5; CDR3aa: CASSLVSDQPQHF; CDR3nt: TGTGCCAGCAGCTTGGTATCCGATCAGCCCCAGCATTTT
len: 15; abundance: .; d_gene: .; v_gene: TRBV4-3; j_gene: TRBJ2-7; CDR3aa: CASSQDAGSSYEQYF; CDR3nt: TGCGCCAGCAGCCAGGACGCAGGGAGCAGCTACGAGCAGTACTTC
len: 15; abundance: .; d_gene: TRBD2; v_gene: TRBV2; j_gene: TRBJ2-4; CDR3aa: CASREVTGGKNIQYF; CDR3nt: TGTGCCAGCAGGGAGGTGACGGGGGGCAAAAACATTCAGTACTTC
len: 15; abundance: once; d_gene: TRBD1; v_gene: TRBV10-3; j_gene: TRBJ2-7; CDR3aa: CAISGDRPDRGEQYF; CDR3nt: TGTGCCATCAGTGGGGACAGACCGGACCGGGGAGAGCAGTACTTC
len: 14; abundance: .; d_gene: .; v_gene: TRBV18; j_gene: TRBJ1-5; CDR3aa: CASSNGQINQPQHF; CDR3nt: TGTGCCAGCTCAAACGGGCAGATCAATCAGCCCCAGCATTTT
len: 14; abundance: .; d_gene: .; v_gene: TRBV6-5; j_gene: TRBJ2-6; CDR3aa: CASRPLGGANVLTF; CDR3nt: TGTGCCAGCAGACCCCTTGGGGGGGCCAACGTCCTGACTTTC
len: 15; abundance: .; d_gene: .; v_gene: TRBV5-1; j_gene: TRBJ2-5; CDR3aa: CASSSSGSTRETQYF; CDR3nt: TGCGCCAGCAGCAGCAGTGGGAGTACCCGAGAGACCCAGTACTTC
len: 17; abundance: .; d_gene: TRBD2; v_gene: TRBV7-2; j_gene: TRBJ2-3; CDR3aa: CASSSPPGGGPRDTQYF; CDR3nt: TGTGCCAGCAGCTCGCCACCCGGGGGGGGGCCCAGGGATACGCAGTATTTT
len: 15; abundance: .; d_gene: TRBD2; v_gene: TRBV5-6; j_gene: TRBJ2-5; CDR3aa: CASSLAGGAQETQYF; CDR3nt: TGTGCCAGCAGCTTGGCGGGGGGGGCCCAAGAGACCCAGTACTTC
len: 13; abundance: .; d_gene: .; v_gene: TRBV28; j_gene: TRBJ1-4; CDR3aa: CASRRPLNEKLFF; CDR3nt: TGTGCCAGCCGGCGGCCCCTAAATGAAAAACTGTTTTTT
len: 15; abundance: .; d_gene: TRBD2; v_gene: TRBV15; j_gene: TRBJ2-1; CDR3aa: CATSSLAGGQVEQFF; CDR3nt: TGTGCCACCAGCAGTCTAGCGGGGGGGCAAGTTGAGCAGTTCTTC
len: 15; abundance: .; d_gene: .; v_gene: TRBV18; j_gene: TRBJ2-3; CDR3aa: CASSQTWGEGDTQYF; CDR3nt: TGTGCCAGCTCACAAACCTGGGGGGAAGGAGATACGCAGTATTTT